Sequencing of this T cell receptor (beta chain) was carried out in a study of T cell responses to AZD1222 COVID-19 vaccine. Study-level findings and limits: Nearly half of the spike-specific TCRs reportedly recognize variant regions that carry no mutations.

Produced via immunoSEQ multiplex PCR; TCRdb's table is partial and in-frame only. The table records approximately 150,000 clones, 80% to 95% of them present only once. V lost 1 base to trimming and J lost 9 bases, with 6 bases between them. Per germline, CDR1 SNHLY and CDR2 FYNNEI. The CDR3 is made up of 11 amino acids. Comments on this clone: What it binds is not known.

V is TRBV2 and J is TRBJ1-1; D is unresolved. The source was peripheral blood, collected on day 0 of AZD1222 vaccination. This TCR came from an adult in good health. The CDR3 DNA reads as TGTGCCAGCAGTGAAGGGGGTAAAGCTTTCTTT. Its translation is CASSEGGKAFF.